This T cell receptor (beta chain) was identified in a study of control samples from healthy donors and cancer patients. This CDR3 has 11 residues. Germline lookup yields CDR1 MNHEY and CDR2 SVGEGT. V gave up 2 bases and J gave up 6 bases, with 1 base separating them. Clones were read by immunoSEQ multiplex PCR, and TCRdb kept only the in-frame ones, dropping some. The sample contains 60,000 to 75,000 clones, approximately 86% of which appear only once. This clone was counted between two and nine times. This receptor was obtained from a man between 60 and 70 years old in good health. This chain links TRBV6-2 or TRBV6-3 with TRBJ2-2; D not certain. Sequencing was performed on blood. CDR3 coding DNA: TGTGCCAGCAGTTACGCCGGGGAGCTGTTTTTT. Its protein product is CASSYAGELFF.